The next 4 T cell receptor beta chains were all read from a single sample in a study of T-cell reconstitution after alpha-beta-depleted transplantation in children. Unique molecular identifiers were incorporated when the TCRbeta library was constructed. In TCRdb, the PCR reads were re-called with MiXCR into one record per CDR3 protein. The sample has roughly 300,000 distinct CDR3 sequences, around a tenth seen once; the top ten hold less than 25%. The specimen was peripheral blood, collected 180 days after TCRalphabeta/CD19-depleted stem cell transplant. These receptors came from a male patient aged 2-15 years who had a stem cell transplant for chronic granulomatous disease, so the T cells may come from the graft donor.

With respect to this clonotype: This clone may be a read error of a much larger clone one base away. CDR3 region: CASSVDRGHGNTIHF. The CDR3 DNA follows: TGTGCCAGCAGCGTCGACAGGGGGCATGGAAACACCATACATTTT. The chain joins TRBV5-5 to TRBJ1-3, with TRBD1 matching 10 bases. The CDR3 is 15 amino acids. Germline V gene sequence: CDR1 SGHKS, CDR2 YYEKEE (reference sequence). Filled out from reference TRBV5-5 and TRBJ1-3, the complete variable domain reads DAGVTQSPTHLIKTRGQQVTLRCSPISGHKSVSWYQQVLGQGPQFIFQYYEKEERGRGNFPDRFSARQFPNYSSELNVNALLLGDSALYLCASSVDRGHGNTIHFGEGSWLTVV.

This clonotype was observed at least ten times. The chain carries TRBV21-1 and TRBJ2-3; no check of the table's D call, TRBD1, against the DNA was made. TRBV21-1 is annotated as a pseudogene. The length of the CDR3 is 13 residues. CDR3 DNA sequence: TGTGCCAACATCCCTGGCGGCACAGATACGCAGTATTTT. As protein: CANIPGGTDTQYF.

In this sample, this clonotype turned up many times. V usage is TRBV29-1 and J usage is TRBJ2-7; D may be TRBD1 or TRBD2 (6 bases each). V shed 4 bases and J shed 3 bases, with 10 bases lying between them. Germline V gene lookup returns CDR1 SQVTM and CDR2 ANQGSEA. The CDR3 runs to 12 residues. The chain's CDR3 is CSVVGGGYEQYF. In nucleotides, the CDR3 is TGCAGCGTTGTAGGGGGAGGCTACGAGCAGTACTTC.

This clonotype was counted many times. The chain is built from TRBV12-3 or TRBV12-4 and TRBJ2-1, with TRBD2 matching 8 bases. V shed 3 bases, J shed 5 bases, and the junction held 3 bases outside the gene matches. The CDR3 sequence is 14 residues long. CDR3 protein: CASSFGTRNNEQFF. As DNA, the CDR3 is TGTGCCAGCAGTTTCGGGACTAGGAACAATGAGCAGTTCTTC.